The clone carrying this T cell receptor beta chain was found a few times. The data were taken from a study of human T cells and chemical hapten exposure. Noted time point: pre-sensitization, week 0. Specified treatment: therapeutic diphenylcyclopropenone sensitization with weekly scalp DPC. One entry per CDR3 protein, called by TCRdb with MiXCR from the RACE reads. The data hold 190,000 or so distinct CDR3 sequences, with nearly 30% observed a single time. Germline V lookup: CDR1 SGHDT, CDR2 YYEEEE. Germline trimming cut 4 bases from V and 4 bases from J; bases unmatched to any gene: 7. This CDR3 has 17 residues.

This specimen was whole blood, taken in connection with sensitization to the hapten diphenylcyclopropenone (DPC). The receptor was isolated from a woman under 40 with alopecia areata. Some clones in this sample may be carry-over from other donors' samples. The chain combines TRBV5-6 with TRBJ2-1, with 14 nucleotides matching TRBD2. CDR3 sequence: CASSLRGTSGGYNEQFF. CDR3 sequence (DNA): TGTGCCAGCAGCCTGAGAGGGACTAGCGGGGGATACAATGAGCAGTTCTTC. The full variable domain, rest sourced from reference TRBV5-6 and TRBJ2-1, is DAGVTQSPTHLIKTRGQQVTLRCSPKSGHDTVSWYQQALGQGPQFIFQYYEEEERQRGNFPDRFSGHQFPNYSSELNVNALLLGDSALYLCASSLRGTSGGYNEQFFGPGTRLTVL.